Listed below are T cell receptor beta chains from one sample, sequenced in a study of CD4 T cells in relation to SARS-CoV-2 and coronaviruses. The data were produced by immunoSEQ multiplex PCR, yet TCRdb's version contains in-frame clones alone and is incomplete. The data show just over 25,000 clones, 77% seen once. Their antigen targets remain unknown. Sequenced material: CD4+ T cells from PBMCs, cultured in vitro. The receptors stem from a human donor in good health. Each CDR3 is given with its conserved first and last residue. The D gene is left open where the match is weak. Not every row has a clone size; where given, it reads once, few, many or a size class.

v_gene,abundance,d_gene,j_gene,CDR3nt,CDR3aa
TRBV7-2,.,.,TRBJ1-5,TGTGCCAGCAGCTTCGCAGGGGAAGGTCAGCCCCAGCATTTT,CASSFAGEGQPQHF
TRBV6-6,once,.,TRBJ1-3,TGTGCCAGCAGTGCCAGCTCTGGAAACACCATATATTTT,CASSASSGNTIYF
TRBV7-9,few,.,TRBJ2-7,TGTGCCAGCAGCTTAGGGGACCTGAGGGAGTACTTC,CASSLGDLREYF
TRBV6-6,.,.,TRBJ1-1,TGTGCCAGCAGTTACTCGGGGAGCACTGAAGCTTTCTTT,CASSYSGSTEAFF
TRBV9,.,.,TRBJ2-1,TGTGCCAGCAGCGTAGGGACGAAATCCGACAATGAGCAGTTCTTC,CASSVGTKSDNEQFF
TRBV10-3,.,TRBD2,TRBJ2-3,TGTGCCACCGCCCGGACTAGGGAAGATACGCAGTATTTT,CATARTREDTQYF
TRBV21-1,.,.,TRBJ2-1,TGTGCCAGCAGCAACCCGAGATCAAATGAGCAGTTCTTC,CASSNPRSNEQFF
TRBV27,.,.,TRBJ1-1,TGTGCCAGCGGGCACAGGGAAGGGGACACTGAAGCTTTCTTT,CASGHREGDTEAFF
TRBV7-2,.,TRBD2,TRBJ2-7,TGTGCCAGCAACCCAGCGGGGGGCATCTACGAGCAGTACTTC,CASNPAGGIYEQYF
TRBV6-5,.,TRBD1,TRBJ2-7,TGTGCCAGCAGTTACTCTTTGACAGGGGGCTACGAGCAGTACTTC,CASSYSLTGGYEQYF
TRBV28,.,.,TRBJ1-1,TGTGCCAGCAGGCGACTCAGGGAAACTGAAGCTTTCTTT,CASRRLRETEAFF
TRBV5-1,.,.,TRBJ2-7,TGCGCCAGCAGCTTGGCCATGTCCTACGAGCAGTACTTC,CASSLAMSYEQYF
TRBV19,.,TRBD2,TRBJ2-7,TGTGCCAGTAGTATAGGCGCTGGCGGGAGCGGGTACGAGCAGTACTTC,CASSIGAGGSGYEQYF
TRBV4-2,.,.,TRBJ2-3,TGTGCCAGCAGCCAACGGCTTAGCCCGACCTGGACAGATACGCAGTATTTT,CASSQRLSPTWTDTQYF
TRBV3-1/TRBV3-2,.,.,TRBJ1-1,TGTGCCAGCAGTCGAACGAACACTGAAGCTTTCTTT,CASSRTNTEAFF
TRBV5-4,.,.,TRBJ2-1,TGTGCCAGCAGCTTGGGTTACCCGAGCTCCTACAATGAGCAGTTCTTC,CASSLGYPSSYNEQFF
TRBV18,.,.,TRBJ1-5,TGTGCCAGCTCACCAAGCGAAAATCAGCCCCAGCATTTT,CASSPSENQPQHF
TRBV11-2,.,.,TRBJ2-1,TGTGCCAGCAGCCCAGGTTTCTCCTACAATGAGCAGTTCTTC,CASSPGFSYNEQFF
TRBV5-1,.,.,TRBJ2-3,TGCGCCAGCCAGGAAGGAACCGATAGCACAGATACGCAGTATTTT,CASQEGTDSTDTQYF
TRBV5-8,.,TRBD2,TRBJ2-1,TGTGCCAGCAGCGGGACTAGCGGGGGGGTCCACAATGAGCAGTTCTTC,CASSGTSGGVHNEQFF
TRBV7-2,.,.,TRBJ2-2,TGTGCCAGCAGCCCGGGGGCTGGGGAGCTGTTTTTT,CASSPGAGELFF
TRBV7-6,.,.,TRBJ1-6,TGTGCCAGCAGCTTGGGGTGGGAGGGTAGGAATTCACCCCTCCACTTT,CASSLGWEGRNSPLHF
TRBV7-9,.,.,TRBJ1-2,TGTGCCGGTCGATACGGGGCTAAAGGTGAAGGCTACACCTTC,CAGRYGAKGEGYTF
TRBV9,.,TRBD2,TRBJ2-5,TGTGCCAGCAGCGTAGGGGGACTAGCGGGGGGGGAAGAGACCCAGTACTTC,CASSVGGLAGGEETQYF
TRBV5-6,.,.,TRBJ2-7,TGTGCCAGCAGCTTTGGCACTGGGGTCAAGGGGGGCGAGCAGTACTTC,CASSFGTGVKGGEQYF
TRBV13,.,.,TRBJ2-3,TGTGCCAGCAGCTCCACAGATACGCAGTATTTT,CASSSTDTQYF
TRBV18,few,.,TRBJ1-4,TGTGCCAGCTCACCAGTGCGATGGAGTGAAAAACTGTTTTTT,CASSPVRWSEKLFF
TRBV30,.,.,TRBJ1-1,TGTGCCTGGAGTGTTAGGTCGCTTGAAGCTTTCTTT,CAWSVRSLEAFF
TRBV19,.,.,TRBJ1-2,TGTGCCAGTAGTCCTCAGGGAGAAGACTATGGCTACACCTTC,CASSPQGEDYGYTF
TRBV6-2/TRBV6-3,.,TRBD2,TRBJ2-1,TGTGCCAGCAGTTCTCCCGAGCGGGAGGACTACAATGAGCAGTTCTTC,CASSSPEREDYNEQFF